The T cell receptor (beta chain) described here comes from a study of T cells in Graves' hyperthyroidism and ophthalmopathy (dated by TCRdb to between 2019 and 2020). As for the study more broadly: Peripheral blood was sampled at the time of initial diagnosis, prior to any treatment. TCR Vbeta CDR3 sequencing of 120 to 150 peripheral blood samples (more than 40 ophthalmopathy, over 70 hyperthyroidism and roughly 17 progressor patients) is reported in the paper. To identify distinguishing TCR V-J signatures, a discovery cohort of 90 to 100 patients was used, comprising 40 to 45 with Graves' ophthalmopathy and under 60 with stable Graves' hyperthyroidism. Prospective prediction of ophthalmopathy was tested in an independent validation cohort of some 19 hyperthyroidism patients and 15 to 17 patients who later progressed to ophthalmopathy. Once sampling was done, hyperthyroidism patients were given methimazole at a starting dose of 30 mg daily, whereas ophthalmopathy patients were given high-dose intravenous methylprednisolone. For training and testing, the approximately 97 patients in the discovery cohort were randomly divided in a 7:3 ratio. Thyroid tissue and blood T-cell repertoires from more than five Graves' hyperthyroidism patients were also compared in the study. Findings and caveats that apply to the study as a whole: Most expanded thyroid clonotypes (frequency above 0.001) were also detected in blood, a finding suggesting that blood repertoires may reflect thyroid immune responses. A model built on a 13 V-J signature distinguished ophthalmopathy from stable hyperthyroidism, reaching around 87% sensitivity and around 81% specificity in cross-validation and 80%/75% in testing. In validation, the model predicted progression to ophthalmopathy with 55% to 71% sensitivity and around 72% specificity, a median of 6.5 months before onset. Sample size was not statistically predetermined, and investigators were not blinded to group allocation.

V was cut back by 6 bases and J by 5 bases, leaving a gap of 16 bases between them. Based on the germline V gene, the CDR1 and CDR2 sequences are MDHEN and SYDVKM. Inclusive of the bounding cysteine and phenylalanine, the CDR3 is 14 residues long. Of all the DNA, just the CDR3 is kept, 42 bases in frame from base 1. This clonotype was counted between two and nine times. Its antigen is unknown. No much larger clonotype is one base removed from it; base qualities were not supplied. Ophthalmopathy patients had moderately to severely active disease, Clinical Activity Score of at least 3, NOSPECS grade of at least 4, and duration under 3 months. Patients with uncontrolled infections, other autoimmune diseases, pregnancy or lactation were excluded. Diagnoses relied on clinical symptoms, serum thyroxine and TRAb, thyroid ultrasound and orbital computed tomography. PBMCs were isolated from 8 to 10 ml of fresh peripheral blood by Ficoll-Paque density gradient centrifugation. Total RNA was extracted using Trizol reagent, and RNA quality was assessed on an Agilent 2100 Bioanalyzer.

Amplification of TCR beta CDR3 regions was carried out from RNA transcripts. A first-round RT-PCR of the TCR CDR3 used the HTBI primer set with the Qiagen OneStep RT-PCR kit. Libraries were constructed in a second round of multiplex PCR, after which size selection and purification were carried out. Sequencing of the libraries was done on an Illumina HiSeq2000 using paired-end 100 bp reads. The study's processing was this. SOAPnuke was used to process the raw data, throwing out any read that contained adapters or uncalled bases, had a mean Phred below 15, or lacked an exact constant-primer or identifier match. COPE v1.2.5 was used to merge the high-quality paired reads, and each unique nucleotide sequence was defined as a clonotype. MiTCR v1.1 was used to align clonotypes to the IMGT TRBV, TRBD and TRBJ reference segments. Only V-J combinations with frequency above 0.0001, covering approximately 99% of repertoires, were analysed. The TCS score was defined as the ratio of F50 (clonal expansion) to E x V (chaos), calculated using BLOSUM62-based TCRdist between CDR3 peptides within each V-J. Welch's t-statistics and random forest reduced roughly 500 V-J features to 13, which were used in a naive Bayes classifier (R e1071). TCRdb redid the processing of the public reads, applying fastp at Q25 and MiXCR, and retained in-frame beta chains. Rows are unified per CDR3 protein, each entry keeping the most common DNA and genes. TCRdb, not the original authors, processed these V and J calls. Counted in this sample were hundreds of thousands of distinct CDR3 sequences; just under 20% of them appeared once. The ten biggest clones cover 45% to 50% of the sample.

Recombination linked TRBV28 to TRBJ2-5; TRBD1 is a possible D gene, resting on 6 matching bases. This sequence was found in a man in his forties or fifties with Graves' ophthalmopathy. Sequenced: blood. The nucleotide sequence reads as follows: TGTGCCAGCAGCCCTCTGGGACAACAGGAGACCCAGTACTTC. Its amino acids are CASSPLGQQETQYF.